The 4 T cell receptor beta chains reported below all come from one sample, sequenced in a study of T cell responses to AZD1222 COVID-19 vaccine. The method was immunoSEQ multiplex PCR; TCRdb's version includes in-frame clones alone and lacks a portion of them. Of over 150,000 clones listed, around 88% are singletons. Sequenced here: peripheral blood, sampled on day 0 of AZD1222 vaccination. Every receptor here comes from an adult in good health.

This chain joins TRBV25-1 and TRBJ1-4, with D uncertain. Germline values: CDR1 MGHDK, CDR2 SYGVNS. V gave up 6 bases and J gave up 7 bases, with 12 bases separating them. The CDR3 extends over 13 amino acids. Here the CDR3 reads CASSQPESEKLFF. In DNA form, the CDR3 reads TGTGCCAGCAGCCAGCCCGAATCTGAAAAACTGTTTTTT.

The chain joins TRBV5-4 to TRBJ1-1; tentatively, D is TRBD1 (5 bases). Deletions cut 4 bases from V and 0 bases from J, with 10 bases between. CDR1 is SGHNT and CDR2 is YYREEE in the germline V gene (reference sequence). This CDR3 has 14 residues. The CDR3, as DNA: TGTGCCAGCAGCACTCAGGGCATGAACACTGAAGCTTTCTTT. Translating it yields CASSTQGMNTEAFF. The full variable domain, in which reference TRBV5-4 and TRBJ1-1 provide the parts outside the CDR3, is ETGVTQSPTHLIKTRGQQVTLRCSSQSGHNTVSWYQQALGQGPQFIFQYYREEENGRGNFPPRFSGLQFPNYSSELNVNALELDDSALYLCASSTQGMNTEAFFGQGTRLTVV.

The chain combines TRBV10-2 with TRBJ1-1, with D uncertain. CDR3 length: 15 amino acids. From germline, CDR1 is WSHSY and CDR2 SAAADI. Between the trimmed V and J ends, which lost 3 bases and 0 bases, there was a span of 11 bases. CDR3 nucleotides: TGCGCCAGCAGTGATCGGGCAGGCATGAACACTGAAGCTTTCTTT. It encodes CASSDRAGMNTEAFF.

The CDR3: CASSPLASGNTGELFF. Here the CDR3 DNA reads TGTGCCAGCTCACCATTGGCTAGCGGTAACACCGGGGAGCTGTTTTTT. The chain recombines TRBV18 with TRBJ2-2, with 7 bases aligning to TRBD2. The ends lost 2 bases at V and 2 bases at J; junction bases unmatched: 5. This CDR3 is 16 amino acids long. The V gene's germline CDR1 is KGHSH and CDR2 LQKENI. The full variable domain, completed using reference TRBV18 and TRBJ2-2, is NAGVMQNPRHLVRRRGQEARLRCSPMKGHSHVYWYRQLPEEGLKFMVYLQKENIIDESGMPKERFSAEFPKEGPSILRIQQVVRGDSAAYFCASSPLASGNTGELFFGEGSRLTVL.